The T cell receptor beta chain described here comes from a study of T cells in Graves' hyperthyroidism and ophthalmopathy. In germline, CDR1 is LNHDA, CDR2 SQIVND (reference sequence). This CDR3 region has 13 residues. Researchers amplified the TCR beta CDR3 regions from RNA transcripts. RT-PCR in the first round (using the HTBI primer set) targeted the TCR CDR3. Via MiXCR, TCRdb re-called the multiplex PCR reads, giving one row per CDR3 protein. The sample carries about 530,000 distinct CDR3 sequences, about a sixth recorded once. Comments on this clonotype: Antigen unknown. Possible read error: a much larger clone is one base away.

Diagnosing involved the use of clinical symptoms, serum thyroxine and TRAb, thyroid ultrasound and orbital computed tomography. Fresh 10 ml peripheral blood yielded PBMCs. Study observations and caveats: Clonotypes that were expanded in thyroid above 0.001 mostly appeared in blood too. In validation, the model predicted ophthalmopathy. These predictions came a median roughly 6.5 months before onset.

The sequence was obtained from a woman aged 18-30 years with Graves' ophthalmopathy. Sample: blood. This chain uses TRBV19 with TRBJ2-7; the D call may be TRBD1 or TRBD2 (5 bases each). CDR3 in DNA: TGTGCCAGCAGCCCTCCAGGGACCTACCAGCAGTACTTC. It specifies CASSPPGTYQQYF.